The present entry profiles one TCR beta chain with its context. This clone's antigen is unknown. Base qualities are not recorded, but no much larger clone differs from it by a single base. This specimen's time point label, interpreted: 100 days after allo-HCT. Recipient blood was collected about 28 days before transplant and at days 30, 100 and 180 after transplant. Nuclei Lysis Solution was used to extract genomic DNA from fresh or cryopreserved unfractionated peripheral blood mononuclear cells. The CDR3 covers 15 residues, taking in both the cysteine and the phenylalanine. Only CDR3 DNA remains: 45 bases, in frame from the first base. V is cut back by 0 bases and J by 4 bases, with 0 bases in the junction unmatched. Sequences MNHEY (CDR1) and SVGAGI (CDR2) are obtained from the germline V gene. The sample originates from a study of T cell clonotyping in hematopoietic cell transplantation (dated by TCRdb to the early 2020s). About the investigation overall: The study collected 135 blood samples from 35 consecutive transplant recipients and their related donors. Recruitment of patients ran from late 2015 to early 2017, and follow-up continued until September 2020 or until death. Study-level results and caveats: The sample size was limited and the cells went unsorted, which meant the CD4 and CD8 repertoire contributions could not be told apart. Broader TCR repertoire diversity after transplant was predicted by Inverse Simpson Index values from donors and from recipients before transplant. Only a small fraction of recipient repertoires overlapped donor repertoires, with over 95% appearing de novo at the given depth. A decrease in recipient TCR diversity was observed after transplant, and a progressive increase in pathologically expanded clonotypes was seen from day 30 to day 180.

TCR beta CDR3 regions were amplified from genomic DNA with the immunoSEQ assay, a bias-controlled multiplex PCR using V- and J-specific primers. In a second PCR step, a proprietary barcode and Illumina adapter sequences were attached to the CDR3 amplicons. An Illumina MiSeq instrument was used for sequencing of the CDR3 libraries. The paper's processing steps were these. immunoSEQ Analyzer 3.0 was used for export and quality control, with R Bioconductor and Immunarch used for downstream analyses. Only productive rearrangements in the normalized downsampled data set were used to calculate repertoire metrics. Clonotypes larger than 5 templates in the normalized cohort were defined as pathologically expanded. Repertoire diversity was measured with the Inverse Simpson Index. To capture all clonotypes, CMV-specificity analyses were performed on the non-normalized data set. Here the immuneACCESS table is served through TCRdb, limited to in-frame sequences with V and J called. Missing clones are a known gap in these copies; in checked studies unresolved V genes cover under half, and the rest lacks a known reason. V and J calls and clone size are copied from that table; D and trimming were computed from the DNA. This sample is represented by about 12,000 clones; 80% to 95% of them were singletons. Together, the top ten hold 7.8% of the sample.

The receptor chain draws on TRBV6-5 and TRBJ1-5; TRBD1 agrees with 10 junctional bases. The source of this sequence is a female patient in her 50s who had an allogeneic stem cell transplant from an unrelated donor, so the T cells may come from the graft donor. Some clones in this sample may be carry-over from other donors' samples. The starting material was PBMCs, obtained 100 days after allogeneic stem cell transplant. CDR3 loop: CASSYSGQGNQPQHF. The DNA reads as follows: TGTGCCAGCAGTTACTCGGGACAGGGGAATCAGCCCCAGCATTTT.